Below are 23 T cell receptor beta chains sequenced from a single sample in a study of blood T cell repertoires in COVID-19. Measured with immunoSEQ multiplex PCR; TCRdb has only the in-frame clones, and not every one. The repertoire has approximately 200,000 clones, 86% of them found once; the top ten carry about 9.7%. The sample consisted of PBMCs or T cells enriched from blood (not recorded which). These receptors came from a woman aged 25 to 45 who had recovered from COVID-19.

The J gene is TRBJ1-4, the V gene TRBV7-9, with TRBD1 matching 7 bases. CDR3 length equals 16 residues. With V trimmed by 5 bases and J by 4 bases, 10 bases remained unmatched. Germline V gives CDR1 SEHNR, CDR2 FQNEAQ (reference sequence). The CDR3 DNA sequence: TGTGCCAGCAGCCCACCTAACAGGGGATTTAATGAAAAACTGTTTTTT. It codes for CASSPPNRGFNEKLFF.

The rearrangement uses TRBV7-9 and TRBJ2-7, with a weak D call TRBD1 (6 bases). Germline CDR1 SEHNR, CDR2 FQNEAQ (reference sequence). Trimming removed 2 bases at V and 3 bases at J, with 11 bases between. The CDR3 has 14 residues. The CDR3 reads CASSLPGDVYEQYF. The CDR3 region has the DNA TGTGCCAGCAGCTTACCAGGGGACGTCTACGAGCAGTACTTC.

V gene TRBV18 combines with J gene TRBJ2-7; perhaps TRBD2 as D (5 bases). Germline values: CDR1 KGHSH, CDR2 LQKENI. The V end lost 5 bases, the J end lost 2 bases, and 16 bases lay between the germline ends. CDR3 length: 15 amino acids. CDR3 loop: CASSSGATDTYEQYF. Here the CDR3 DNA reads TGTGCCAGCTCAAGCGGCGCGACTGACACCTACGAGCAGTACTTC.

This chain connects TRBV11-2 to TRBJ2-2, with TRBD2 matching 7 bases. The CDR3 spans 16 residues. The trim removed 3 bases at V and 6 bases at J, leaving 10 bases unmatched. Germline CDR1 is SGHAT and CDR2 is FQNNGV. The DNA of the CDR3 is TGTGCCAGCAGCTTTTGGTTACGGGAGGTGCCCGGGGAGCTGTTTTTT. Protein sequence: CASSFWLREVPGELFF.

The chain joins TRBV5-1 to TRBJ2-5; D remains ambiguous. CDR3 length equals 16 residues. Germline CDR1 reads SGHRS; CDR2 reads YFSETQ. V was shortened by 1 base and J by 0 bases, with 13 bases between the two germline ends. DNA of the CDR3: TGCGCCAGCAGCTTGAGTTTTTCAGGATACCAAGAGACCCAGTACTTC. Its translation is CASSLSFSGYQETQYF.

This chain connects TRBV19 to TRBJ2-1; the D gene is possibly TRBD2 (6 bases). Germline V gene sequence: CDR1 LNHDA, CDR2 SQIVND (reference sequence). The CDR3 sequence is 15 residues long. Trimming took 5 bases from V and 4 from J, leaving 15 bases between them. DNA for the CDR3: TGTGCCAGTAGTCGGAATAGCGGATTGTACAATGAGCAGTTCTTC. Translated: CASSRNSGLYNEQFF. Using reference TRBV19 and TRBJ2-1 for the parts outside the CDR3, the full variable domain is DGGITQSPKYLFRKEGQNVTLSCEQNLNHDAMYWYRQDPGQGLRLIYYSQIVNDFQKGDIAEGYSVSREKKESFPLTVTSAQKNPTAFYLCASSRNSGLYNEQFFGPGTRLTVL.

The chain recombines TRBV19 with TRBJ2-1; 7 nucleotides match TRBD1. Unmatched junction bases numbered 2, after V lost 5 bases and J lost 4 bases. This CDR3 is 13 amino acids long. The germline V gene encodes CDR1 LNHDA and CDR2 SQIVND (reference sequence). The CDR3 loop reads CASSPRGYNEQFF. In nucleotides, the CDR3 is TGTGCCAGTAGTCCCAGGGGGTACAATGAGCAGTTCTTC.

Only one count was recorded for this clone. V and J are TRBV27 and TRBJ1-1; 7 bases are shared with TRBD1. The germline V gene encodes CDR1 MNHEY and CDR2 SMNVEV (reference sequence). There are 16 residues in the CDR3. Losses at the gene ends were 5 bases for V and 8 bases for J; bases not matched to a gene: 17. Written as DNA, the CDR3 is TGTGCCAGCAGTCCCCGACAGGGTGGGGGACGTTCAGAAGCTTTCTTT. Translation: CASSPRQGGGRSEAFF.

The chain uses TRBV10-1 and TRBJ2-2; D might be TRBD2 (5 bases). The CDR3 is 14 residues long. CDR1 WNHNN and CDR2 SYGVQD come from the germline V gene (reference sequence). The V end lost 0 bases, the J end lost 7 bases, and 9 bases lay between the germline ends. In DNA, the CDR3 is TGCGCCAGCAGTGAGTCGATACGGGACGGGGAGCTGTTTTTT. The encoded protein is CASSESIRDGELFF.

This clone was seen just once. This chain uses TRBV4-1 with TRBJ2-5; 8 nucleotides line up with TRBD2. The CDR3 has 17 residues. Germline V gene data show CDR1 as MGHRA and CDR2 as YSYEKL. After removal of 1 base from V and 5 bases from J, the junction contained 12 bases not matched to a gene. This CDR3 reads CASSQGAQAGGLETQYF. The CDR3 DNA reads as TGCGCCAGCAGCCAAGGGGCACAGGCGGGAGGATTGGAGACCCAGTACTTC.

V is TRBV19 and J is TRBJ1-5; no clear D gene. V lost 4 bases and J lost 0, with 7 bases in between. The CDR3 sequence is 14 residues long. The germline V gene has CDR1 LNHDA and CDR2 SQIVND (reference sequence). The CDR3 reads CASSTFISNQPQHF. The CDR3 nucleotides read TGTGCCAGTAGTACATTCATTAGCAATCAGCCCCAGCATTTT.

The V and J genes are TRBV7-9 and TRBJ2-1; D uncertain. Trimming cost V 2 bases and J 7 bases, with 9 bases left between them. Germline V lookup: CDR1 SEHNR, CDR2 FQNEAQ (reference sequence). CDR3 length: 13 residues. This CDR3 is CASSLQANNEQFF. Here the CDR3 DNA reads TGTGCCAGCAGCTTACAAGCGAATAATGAGCAGTTCTTC.

The rearrangement links TRBV6-5 to TRBJ1-6, with D possibly TRBD1 on 5 matching bases. This CDR3 spans 16 amino acids. V was shortened by 2 bases and J by 7 bases, with 15 bases between the two germline ends. Germline CDR1 is MNHEY and CDR2 is SVGAGI. The chain's CDR3 is CASSYEQAVRNSPLHF. For the CDR3, the DNA is TGTGCCAGCAGTTACGAACAGGCGGTTAGAAATTCACCCCTCCACTTT.

This chain links TRBV3-1 (or the pseudogene TRBV3-2) with TRBJ2-1; 8 bases are shared with TRBD2. The CDR3 totals 16 residues. After removal of 5 bases from V and 5 bases from J, the junction contained 11 bases not matched to a gene. Germline loops: CDR1 LGHDT, CDR2 YNNKEL (reference sequence). CDR3 protein: CASSSTTSVFNNEQFF. CDR3 coding DNA: TGTGCCAGCAGCTCGACGACTAGCGTATTTAACAATGAGCAGTTCTTC.

This chain connects TRBV5-1 to TRBJ1-2; D may be TRBD1 (6 bases). This CDR3 spans 12 amino acids. Germline CDR1 reads SGHRS; CDR2 reads YFSETQ. V was clipped by 3 bases and J by 5 bases, with 8 bases between them. Here the CDR3 DNA reads TGCGCCAGCAGCTCCCAGGGGTATGGCTACACCTTC. Its protein product is CASSSQGYGYTF.

The chain employs TRBV6-5 and TRBJ1-2; D is uncertain. The germline V gene has CDR1 MNHEY and CDR2 SVGAGI. The CDR3 spans 13 residues. Trimming shortened V by 5 bases and J by 3 bases, and 10 bases separated the two germline ends. In DNA, the CDR3 is TGTGCCAGCAGTCCCACAGTAGACTATGGCTACACCTTC. Translating it yields CASSPTVDYGYTF.

V is TRBV6-1 and J is TRBJ1-2; 8 bases are shared with TRBD1. The V and J ends lost 3 bases and 6 bases, in that order; junction bases with no gene match: 9. This CDR3 is 15 amino acids long. Looked up from germline, CDR1 is MNHNS and CDR2 is SASEGT. The CDR3 spells CASSEGGTGGNGYTF. DNA for the CDR3: TGTGCCAGCAGTGAGGGAGGGACAGGAGGAAATGGCTACACCTTC.

In DNA, the CDR3 is TGTGCCAGTAGTCAGGGGGAGTACTACGAGCAGTACTTC. Translating it yields CASSQGEYYEQYF. The rearrangement uses TRBV19 and TRBJ2-7, with 7 bases lining up with TRBD1. Germline assignment: CDR1 LNHDA and CDR2 SQIVND (reference sequence). CDR3 length: 13 amino acids. Trimming took 5 bases from V and 3 from J; bases not matched to a gene: 4. Looking up the rest from reference TRBV19 and TRBJ2-7 gives the full variable domain: DGGITQSPKYLFRKEGQNVTLSCEQNLNHDAMYWYRQDPGQGLRLIYYSQIVNDFQKGDIAEGYSVSREKKESFPLTVTSAQKNPTAFYLCASSQGEYYEQYFGPGTRLTVT.

J is TRBJ2-5 and V is TRBV24-1, with 13 bases fitting TRBD2. The CDR3 runs 16 residues. From germline, CDR1 is KGHDR and CDR2 SFDVKD. J was trimmed by 1 base and V by 3 bases; bases with no gene match: 1. The CDR3 reads CATSDGLAGVQETQYF. CDR3 DNA sequence: TGTGCCACCAGTGATGGACTAGCGGGGGTCCAAGAGACCCAGTACTTC.

The chain has TRBV5-6 and TRBJ2-3; D is perhaps TRBD2 (6 bases). V lost 0 bases and J 13 bases, leaving 21 bases between the germline ends. This CDR3 is built from 15 residues. The germline V gene encodes CDR1 SGHDT and CDR2 YYEEEE. CDR3 sequence reads: CASSLVFSGEALEYF. CDR3 bases: TGTGCCAGCAGCTTGGTATTTTCTGGGGAGGCTCTCGAGTATTTT. Full variable domain (missing parts from reference TRBV5-6 and TRBJ2-3): DAGVTQSPTHLIKTRGQQVTLRCSPKSGHDTVSWYQQALGQGPQFIFQYYEEEERQRGNFPDRFSGHQFPNYSSELNVNALLLGDSALYLCASSLVFSGEALEYFGPGTRLTVL.

The chain links TRBV19 to TRBJ1-2; D gene unclear. There are 15 residues in the CDR3. CDR1 is LNHDA and CDR2 is SQIVND in the germline V gene (reference sequence). Trimming stripped 7 bases from V and 4 bases from J, with 19 bases between. The CDR3 DNA reads as TGTGCCAGTACCCCAGGAGCGGAGCTCCTCTATGGCTACACCTTC. Protein: CASTPGAELLYGYTF.

V usage is TRBV7-9 and J usage is TRBJ2-1, with 14 bases identical to TRBD2. The germline gives CDR1 SEHNR, CDR2 FQNEAQ (reference sequence). The CDR3 extends over 15 amino acids. The V and J ends lost 4 bases and 13 bases, in that order; junction bases with no gene match: 9. DNA of the CDR3: TGTGCCAGCAGCTCGGGACTAGCGGGAGTTTTCTTACAGTTCTTC. Translating it yields CASSSGLAGVFLQFF.

The chain carries TRBV5-1 and TRBJ2-5, with D perhaps matching TRBD1 (6 bases). Trimming left V 0 bases short and J 1 base short, with 13 bases between. Looked up from germline, CDR1 is SGHRS and CDR2 is YFSETQ. This CDR3 is built from 16 residues. CDR3 loop: CASSLATGNIQETQYF. DNA of the CDR3: TGCGCCAGCAGCTTGGCGACAGGCAACATCCAAGAGACCCAGTACTTC.